The following is a T cell receptor (beta chain) sequence with its context. Time point in this sample: baseline pretreatment blood. Sample treatment: 15 Gy SBRT to primary tumor, nephrectomy 4 weeks later. This entry is derived from a study of radiation and T cells in renal cell carcinoma. Assay: immunoSEQ multiplex PCR; the TCRdb copy retains only in-frame clones and omits some. The table includes approximately 110,000 clones, roughly 80% detected once. The V end was cut by 11 bases, the J end by 7 bases, with 14 bases between. CDR3 length: 11 residues. In germline, CDR1 is ENHRY, CDR2 SYGVKD. The source was blood, collected from a patient whose treatment included radiotherapy and nephrectomy. This sequence joins TRBV10-3 and TRBJ1-1; the D gene is possibly TRBD1 (5 bases). The sequence was obtained from a woman in her sixties with renal cell carcinoma. CDR3: CASQGYGEAFF. DNA of the CDR3: TGTGCCTCGCAGGGATACGGTGAAGCTTTCTTT.